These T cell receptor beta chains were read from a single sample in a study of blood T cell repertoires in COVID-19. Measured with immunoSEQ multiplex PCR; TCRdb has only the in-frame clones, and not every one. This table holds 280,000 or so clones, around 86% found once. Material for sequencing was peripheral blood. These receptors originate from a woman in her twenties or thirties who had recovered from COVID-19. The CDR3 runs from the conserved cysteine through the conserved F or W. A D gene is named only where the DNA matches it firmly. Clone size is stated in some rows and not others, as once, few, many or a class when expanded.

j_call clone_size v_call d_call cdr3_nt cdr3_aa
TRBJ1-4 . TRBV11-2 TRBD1 TGTGCCAGCAGCTTGGAACAGGGGTATGAAAAACTGTTTTTT CASSLEQGYEKLFF
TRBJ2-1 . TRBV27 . TGTGCCAGCAGTCCAGACCCGGGGTGGTATGAGCAGTTCTTC CASSPDPGWYEQFF
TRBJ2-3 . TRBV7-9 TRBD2 TGTGCCAGCAGCTTAGAACTAGCGGGAGGCGGGAGCACAGATACGCAGTATTTT CASSLELAGGGSTDTQYF
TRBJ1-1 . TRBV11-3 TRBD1 TGTGCCAGCAGCCCAACAGGGGGTATCAGGTCTGAAGCTTTCTTT CASSPTGGIRSEAFF
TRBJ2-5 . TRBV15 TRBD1 TGTGCCATCAGGGGGACAGACGAAGAGACCCAGTACTTC CAIRGTDEETQYF
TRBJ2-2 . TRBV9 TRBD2 TGTGCCAGCAGCGTTTACGGGAGGAGCACCGGGGAGCTGTTTTTT CASSVYGRSTGELFF
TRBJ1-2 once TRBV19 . TGTGCCAGTAGTATGGGGGCAGCCTTTAACTATGGCTACACCTTC CASSMGAAFNYGYTF
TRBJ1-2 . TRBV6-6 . TGTGCCAGCAGTTACTCGGACACCACCACCTATGGCTACACCTTC CASSYSDTTTYGYTF
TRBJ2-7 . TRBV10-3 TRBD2 TGTGCCAGCGCTGGCGGGGGGGACTACGAGCAGTACTTC CASAGGGDYEQYF
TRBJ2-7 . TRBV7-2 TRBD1 TGTGCCAGCAGCTTACAACAGGGGGGAGGCGAGCAGTACTTC CASSLQQGGGEQYF
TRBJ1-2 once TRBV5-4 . TGTGCCAGCACCCTTCGGACAGTTTTACAGACAGGCTACACCTTC CASTLRTVLQTGYTF
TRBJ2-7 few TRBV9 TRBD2 TGTGCCAGCAGCGTAGTATCGGGGGCTACTAGCGGGTACCCCTACGAGCAGTACTTC CASSVVSGATSGYPYEQYF
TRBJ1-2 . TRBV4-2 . TGTGCCAGCAGCCCCGCGTTCAGGGGTGGCTACACCTTC CASSPAFRGGYTF
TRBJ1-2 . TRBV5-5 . TGTGCCAGCAGCACGGGCGAGGGGGGGCTCTATGGCTACACCTTC CASSTGEGGLYGYTF